This T cell receptor beta chain emerged from a study of CXCR3-negative and CXCR3-positive naive CD8 T cells. CD45RO-CCR7+CD27+CD95- was the phenotype of naive CD8+ T cells. Overall study findings and caveats: In naive cells, CXCR3-negative and CXCR3-positive subsets had similar TRBV-TRBJ usage; memory cells differed. From TRB CDR3 properties, TCR strength was inferred; surface CD5 did not differ between naive subsets. Both of the naive subsets showed about the same high diversity, but memory CD8+ cells had much less. Hydrophobicity was higher for TRB CDR3s found in CXCR3-positive naive cells than in CXCR3-negative naive cells.

Note on this clonotype: What it recognizes is unknown.

The authors prepared UMI-labeled TRB cDNA libraries by 5' RACE. Following a re-call of the 5' RACE reads, TCRdb has one entry per CDR3 protein and lacks DNA. The table lists 55,000 to 70,000 distinct CDR3 sequences. Per the germline V gene, CDR1 is SEHNR and CDR2 is FQNEAQ (reference sequence). The CDR3 sequence is 15 residues long. The rearrangement links TRBV7-9 to TRBJ2-1. The TCR sequence derives from a human donor in good health. Some clones in this sample may be carry-over from other donors' samples. Sequences were obtained from naive CXCR3+ CD8+ T cells from blood. This sample's subset: CD45RO-CCR7+CD27+CD95- naive CD8+ T cells expressing CXCR3 (TNR3+). The CDR3 here is CASSLALAVYNEQFF.